This TCR beta chain was sequenced during a study of early T cells in non-severe SARS-CoV-2 infection. Looking at the study overall: Chains from this unsorted whole-blood bulk RNA could not be paired.

This CDR3 is built from 17 residues. Per germline, CDR1 SGHTA and CDR2 FQGNSA. The V end was cut by 5 bases, the J end by 1 base, with 19 bases between. This clonotype was counted at least ten times. TCRdb reprocessed the 5' RACE reads via MiXCR and lists one record per CDR3 protein. The sample has 25,000 to 35,000 distinct CDR3 sequences, under 5.5% seen once; the top ten hold approximately 5%. Here the sequenced sample was whole blood, taken at baseline. The rearrangement uses TRBV7-2 and TRBJ2-3; a weak D match, TRBD2 (6 bases). The clonotype originates from an adult who was a healthcare worker with PCR-confirmed SARS-CoV-2 infection or an uninfected control (not recorded which). The CDR3 here is CASSLLFGGLGTDTQYF. CDR3 bases: TGTGCCAGCAGCCTTCTTTTCGGGGGACTCGGCACAGATACGCAGTATTTT.